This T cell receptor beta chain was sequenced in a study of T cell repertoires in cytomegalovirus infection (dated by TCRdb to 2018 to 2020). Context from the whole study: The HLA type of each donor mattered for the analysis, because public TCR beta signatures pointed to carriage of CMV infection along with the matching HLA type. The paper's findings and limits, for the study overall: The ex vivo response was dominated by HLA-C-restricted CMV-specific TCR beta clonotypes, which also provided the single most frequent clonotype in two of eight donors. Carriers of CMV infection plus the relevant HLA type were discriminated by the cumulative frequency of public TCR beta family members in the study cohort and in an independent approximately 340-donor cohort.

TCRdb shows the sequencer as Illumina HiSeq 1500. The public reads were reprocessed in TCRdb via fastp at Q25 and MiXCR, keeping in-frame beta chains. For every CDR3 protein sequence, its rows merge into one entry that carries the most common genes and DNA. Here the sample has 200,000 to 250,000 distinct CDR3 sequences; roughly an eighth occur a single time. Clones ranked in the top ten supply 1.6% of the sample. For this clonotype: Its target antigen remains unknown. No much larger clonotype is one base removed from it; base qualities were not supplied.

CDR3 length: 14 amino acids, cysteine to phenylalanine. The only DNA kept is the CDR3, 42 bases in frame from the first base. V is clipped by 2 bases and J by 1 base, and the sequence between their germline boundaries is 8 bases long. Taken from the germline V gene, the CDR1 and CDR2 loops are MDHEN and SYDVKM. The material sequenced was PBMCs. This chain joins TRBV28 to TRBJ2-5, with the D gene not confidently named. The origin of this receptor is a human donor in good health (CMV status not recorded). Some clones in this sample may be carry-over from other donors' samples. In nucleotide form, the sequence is TGTGCCAGCAGTTTAAGGCGGCCCCAAGAGACCCAGTACTTC. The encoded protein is CASSLRRPQETQYF.